Listed here are 5 T cell receptor beta chains from one sample, sequenced in a study of human T cells and chemical hapten exposure. MiXCR, applied by TCRdb to the RACE reads, yields one record per CDR3 protein. This table holds fewer than 400,000 distinct CDR3 sequences, approximately 6.9% found once. This sample's time point: patch test 1, 2 weeks after DPC sensitization. Described treatment: therapeutic diphenylcyclopropenone sensitization with weekly scalp DPC. The input for sequencing was whole blood, taken in connection with sensitization to the hapten diphenylcyclopropenone (DPC). The receptors were gathered from a woman aged 18 to 35 with alopecia areata. Some clones in this sample may be carry-over from other donors' samples.

This clonotype occurred a few times. The rearrangement uses TRBV13 and TRBJ2-7; 7 nucleotides line up with TRBD2. CDR1 and CDR2 from the germline V gene are PRHDT and FYEKMQ (reference sequence). The CDR3 covers 14 residues. V lost 5 bases to trimming and J lost 0 bases; unmatched junction nucleotides: 4. The CDR3 DNA reads as TGTGCCAGCAGCCAAACTAGCGCCTCCTACGAGCAGTACTTC. Amino acid sequence: CASSQTSASYEQYF. Variable domain in full (rest from reference TRBV13 and TRBJ2-7): AAGVIQSPRHLIKEKRETATLKCYPIPRHDTVYWYQQGPGQDPQFLISFYEKMQSDKGSIPDRFSAQQFSDYHSELNMSSLELGDSALYFCASSQTSASYEQYFGPGTRLTVT.

The CDR3 loop reads CASSQAYWQYF. In nucleotides, the CDR3 is TGTGCCAGCAGCCAAGCCTATTGGCAGTACTTC. The rearrangement links TRBV14 to TRBJ2-7, with D unresolved. Germline assignment: CDR1 SGHDN and CDR2 FVKESK. V lost 1 base and J lost 9, with 7 bases in between. This CDR3 region has 11 residues. Based on the CDR3 plus reference TRBV14 and TRBJ2-7, the full variable domain is EAGVTQFPSHSVIEKGQTVTLRCDPISGHDNLYWYRRVMGKEIKFLLHFVKESKQDESGMPNNRFLAERTGGTYSTLKVQPAELEDSGVYFCASSQAYWQYFGPGTRLTVT.

This clonotype was detected a few times. This chain links TRBV4-2 with TRBJ2-5; 11 bases are shared with TRBD2. This CDR3 contains 17 residues. Germline trimming cut 3 bases from V and 0 bases from J; bases unmatched to any gene: 6. Per germline, CDR1 LGHNA and CDR2 YNFKEQ. CDR3: CASSQASGGHHQETQYF. CDR3 in DNA: TGTGCCAGCAGCCAGGCTAGCGGGGGGCACCACCAAGAGACCCAGTACTTC.

This clonotype was seen many times. The V gene is TRBV20-1, the J gene TRBJ2-1; maybe TRBD1 (6 bases). The germline V gene encodes CDR1 DFQATT and CDR2 SNEGSKA (reference sequence). The germline V and J ends were trimmed by 1 base and 6 bases, with 13 bases remaining between them. The CDR3 spans 14 residues. The CDR3 DNA sequence: TGCAGTGCTAGAGCGGGACAAAGGGCCAATGAGCAGTTCTTC. Translation: CSARAGQRANEQFF.

This clonotype came up a few times. The CDR3: CARGTSGGLRASTDTQYF. The CDR3 DNA is TGTGCCAGGGGGACTAGCGGGGGTCTACGTGCTAGCACAGATACGCAGTATTTT. The chain is built from TRBV6-4 and TRBJ2-3, with 14 positions matching TRBD2. V gave up 9 bases and J gave up 0 bases; unmatched junction bases: 11. CDR1 is MRHNA and CDR2 is SNTAGT in the germline V gene. CDR3 size: 18 residues.